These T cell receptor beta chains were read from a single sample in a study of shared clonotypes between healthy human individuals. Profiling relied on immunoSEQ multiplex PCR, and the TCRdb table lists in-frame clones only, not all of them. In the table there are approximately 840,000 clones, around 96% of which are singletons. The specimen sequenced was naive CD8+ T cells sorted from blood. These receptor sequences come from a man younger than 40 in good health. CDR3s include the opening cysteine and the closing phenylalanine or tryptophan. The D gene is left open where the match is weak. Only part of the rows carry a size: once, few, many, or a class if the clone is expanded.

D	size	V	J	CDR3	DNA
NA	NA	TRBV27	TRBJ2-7	CASGPGSYEQYF	TGTGCCAGCGGACCGGGATCCTACGAGCAGTACTTC
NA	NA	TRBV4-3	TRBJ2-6	CASSQEVDRVLSGANVLTF	TGCGCCAGCAGCCAAGAAGTGGATAGGGTGCTGTCTGGGGCCAACGTCCTGACTTTC
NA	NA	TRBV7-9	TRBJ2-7	CASSLPGQSYEQYF	TGTGCCAGCAGCTTGCCCGGGCAATCCTACGAGCAGTACTTC
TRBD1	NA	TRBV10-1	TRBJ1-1	CASSESKGQGEAFF	TGCGCCAGCAGTGAGTCAAAGGGACAGGGGGAAGCTTTCTTT
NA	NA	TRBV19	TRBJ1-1	CASAQGSSSWNTEAFF	TGTGCCAGTGCACAGGGATCTAGCTCTTGGAACACTGAAGCTTTCTTT
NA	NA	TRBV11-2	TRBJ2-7	CASSLLRYGYGNEQYF	TGTGCCAGCAGCTTACTGCGTTATGGGTACGGGAACGAGCAGTACTTC
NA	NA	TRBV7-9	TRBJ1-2	CASSSPEGVHGYTF	TGTGCCAGCAGCTCACCGGAGGGTGTGCATGGCTACACCTTC
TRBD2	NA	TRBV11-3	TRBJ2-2	CASSGYAGAGELFF	TGTGCCAGCAGCGGATACGCGGGAGCCGGGGAGCTGTTTTTT
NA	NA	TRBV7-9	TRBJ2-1	CASSSTSSTMNEQFF	TGTGCCAGCAGCTCCACTAGTTCCACCATGAATGAGCAGTTCTTC
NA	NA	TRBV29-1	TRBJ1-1	CSVTRGPYLNTEAFF	TGCAGCGTGACCAGGGGCCCCTACCTGAACACTGAAGCTTTCTTT
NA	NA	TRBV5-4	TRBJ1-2	CASSSREVPANYGYTF	TGTGCCAGCAGCTCCAGGGAGGTGCCAGCTAACTATGGCTACACCTTC
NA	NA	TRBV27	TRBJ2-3	CASSLFSTDTQYF	TGTGCCAGCAGTTTATTTAGCACAGATACGCAGTATTTT
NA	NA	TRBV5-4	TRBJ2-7	CASSWGETYEQYF	TGTGCCAGCAGCTGGGGGGAAACCTACGAGCAGTACTTC
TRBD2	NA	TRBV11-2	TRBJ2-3	CASSAVLAGATDTQYF	TGTGCCAGCAGCGCGGTACTAGCGGGCGCCACAGATACGCAGTATTTT
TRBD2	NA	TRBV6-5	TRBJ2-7	CASSVKAGEYDEQYF	TGTGCCAGCAGCGTAAAGGCGGGAGAGTACGACGAGCAGTACTTC
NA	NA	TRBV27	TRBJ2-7	CASSLRQSYEQYF	TGTGCCAGCAGTCTAAGACAGTCCTACGAGCAGTACTTC
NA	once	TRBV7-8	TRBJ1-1	CASSLVYTEAFF	TGTGCCAGCAGCTTAGTATATACTGAAGCTTTCTTT
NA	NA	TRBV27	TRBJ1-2	CASSLGPHMGYGYTF	TGTGCCAGCAGTTTAGGGCCCCACATGGGCTATGGCTACACCTTC
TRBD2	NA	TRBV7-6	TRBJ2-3	CASSPLISGNPDTQYF	TGTGCCAGCAGCCCGCTTATAAGCGGGAACCCAGATACGCAGTATTTT
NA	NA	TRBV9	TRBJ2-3	CASSPAAATQYF	TGTGCCAGCAGTCCCGCGGCAGCCACGCAGTATTTT
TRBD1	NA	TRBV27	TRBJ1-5	CASSLGQGDQPQHF	TGTGCCAGCAGTTTGGGACAGGGCGACCAGCCCCAGCATTTT
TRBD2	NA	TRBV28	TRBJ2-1	CASSFGTLAGNNEQFF	TGTGCCAGCAGTTTCGGGACATTAGCGGGGAACAATGAGCAGTTCTTC
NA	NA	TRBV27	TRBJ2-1	CASGHTSINEQFF	TGTGCCAGCGGCCATACTAGCATCAATGAGCAGTTCTTC
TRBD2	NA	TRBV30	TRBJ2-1	CAWSTGTSGRNEQFF	TGTGCCTGGAGTACCGGGACTAGCGGGAGAAATGAGCAGTTCTTC
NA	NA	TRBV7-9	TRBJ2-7	CASSQGTYEQYF	TGTGCCAGCAGCCAAGGGACCTACGAGCAGTACTTC
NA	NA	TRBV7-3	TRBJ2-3	CASSLEGALTDTQYF	TGTGCCAGCAGCTTAGAAGGGGCCCTCACAGATACGCAGTATTTT
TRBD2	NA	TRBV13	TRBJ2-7	CASSLGPSGYEQYF	TGTGCCAGCAGCTTAGGCCCTAGCGGCTACGAGCAGTACTTC
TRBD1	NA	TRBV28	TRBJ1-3	CASGSPRTGSGNTIYF	TGTGCCAGCGGGTCTCCTCGGACAGGCTCTGGAAACACCATATATTTT
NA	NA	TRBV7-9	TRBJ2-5	CASCRIGFETQYF	TGTGCCAGCTGCCGAATCGGATTCGAGACCCAGTACTTC
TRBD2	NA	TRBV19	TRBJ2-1	CASSIGLAGALYNEQFF	TGTGCCAGTAGTATTGGTCTAGCGGGAGCCCTTTACAATGAGCAGTTCTTC
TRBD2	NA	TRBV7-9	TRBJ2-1	CASSLETGGTRPYNEQFF	TGTGCCAGCAGCTTAGAAACTGGGGGGACTAGACCCTACAATGAGCAGTTCTTC
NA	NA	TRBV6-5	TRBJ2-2	CASEGVGELFF	TGTGCCAGCGAGGGCGTCGGGGAGCTGTTTTTT
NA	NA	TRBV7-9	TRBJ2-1	CASSPSREQFF	TGTGCCAGCAGCCCCAGCCGTGAGCAGTTCTTC
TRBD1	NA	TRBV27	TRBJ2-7	CASSPGTATYEQYF	TGTGCCAGCTCCCCCGGGACAGCAACCTACGAGCAGTACTTC
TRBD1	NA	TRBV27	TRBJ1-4	CASSLGTGVDEKLFF	TGTGCCAGCAGTTTAGGTACAGGGGTTGATGAAAAACTGTTTTTT
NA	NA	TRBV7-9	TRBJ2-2	CASSRDSNTGELFF	TGTGCCAGCTCTCGGGACTCCAACACCGGGGAGCTGTTTTTT
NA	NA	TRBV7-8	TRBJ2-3	CASSLGLDTQYF	TGTGCCAGCAGCTTAGGTCTTGATACGCAGTATTTT
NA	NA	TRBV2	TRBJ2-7	CASSGASSQDRVADEQYF	TGTGCCAGCTCGGGGGCTTCCTCCCAAGACAGGGTTGCCGACGAGCAGTACTTC
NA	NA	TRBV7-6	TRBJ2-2	CASSLASNTGELFF	TGTGCCAGCAGCTTGGCTAGCAACACCGGGGAGCTGTTTTTT
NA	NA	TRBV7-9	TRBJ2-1	CASSGSGYSYNEQFF	TGTGCCAGCAGCGGGTCAGGGTACTCCTACAATGAGCAGTTCTTC
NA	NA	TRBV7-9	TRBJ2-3	CASSLDTGIVPHTQYF	TGTGCCAGCAGCTTAGACACAGGGATCGTACCGCATACGCAGTATTTT
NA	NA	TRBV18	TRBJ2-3	CASSPPGQNTDTQYF	TGTGCCAGCTCACCACCGGGCCAAAACACAGATACGCAGTATTTT
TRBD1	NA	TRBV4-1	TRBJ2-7	CASSQDPGTASYEQYF	TGCGCCAGCAGCCAAGATCCCGGGACAGCGTCCTACGAGCAGTACTTC
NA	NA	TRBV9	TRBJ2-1	CASSVYWRSDNRNEQFF	TGTGCCAGCAGCGTATATTGGCGAAGCGACAACCGCAATGAGCAGTTCTTC